This entry concerns a single T cell receptor beta chain. The data originate from a study of CD8 T cells in Susac syndrome. It was with random hexamers that roughly 0.45 to 1 ug RNA was reverse transcribed. immunoSEQ multiplex PCR amplified TCR beta CDR3 across 54 Vbeta, 13 Jbeta. In TCRdb, the immunoSEQ multiplex PCR reads were re-called with MiXCR into one record per CDR3 protein. In the table there are roughly 150,000 distinct CDR3 sequences, 94% of which are singletons. CDR1 SGHRS and CDR2 YFSETQ come from the germline V gene. The CDR3 covers 14 residues. Trimming took 5 bases from V and 2 from J; bases not matched to a gene: 6.

The TCR was taken from a human donor with multiple sclerosis. Material for sequencing was CD4+ T cells from PBMCs. This sequence joins TRBV5-1 and TRBJ1-1; 7 bases are shared with TRBD1. CDR3 nucleotides: TGCGCCAGCAGTCGGGACAGCTTTAACACTGAAGCTTTCTTT. It specifies CASSRDSFNTEAFF.